This entry lists 21 T cell receptor beta chains sequenced from one sample in a study of blood T cell repertoires in COVID-19. Profiled with immunoSEQ multiplex PCR; TCRdb holds only in-frame clones, not every one. The sample carries almost 200,000 clones, around 89% recorded once. The sample taken for sequencing was PBMCs or T cells enriched from blood (not recorded which). These receptors originate from a woman between 18 and 29 years old who had recovered from COVID-19.

The chain couples TRBV19 to TRBJ2-2; no clear D. In germline, CDR1 is LNHDA, CDR2 SQIVND (reference sequence). The CDR3 extends over 11 amino acids. Trimming pared 7 bases from V and 3 bases from J, leaving 3 bases between. The CDR3 sequence is CASTYTGELFF. The CDR3 DNA reads TGTGCCAGTACTTACACCGGGGAGCTGTTTTTT.

The gene calls are TRBV2 and TRBJ2-5, with D uncertain. This CDR3 spans 11 amino acids. The germline gives CDR1 SNHLY, CDR2 FYNNEI. Deletions cut 7 bases from V and 2 bases from J, with 5 bases between. CDR3 in DNA: TGTGCCAGCAACGGTCAAGAGACCCAGTACTTC. Amino acid sequence: CASNGQETQYF.

V is TRBV5-3 and J is TRBJ1-5, with D unclear. TRBV5-3 is identified as an open reading frame with a role that is uncertain. V dropped 3 bases and J dropped 0 bases, with 10 bases sitting between them. This CDR3 is built from 15 residues. The CDR3 here is CARSSVSVSNQPQHF. DNA of the CDR3: TGTGCCAGAAGCTCTGTCTCTGTTAGCAATCAGCCCCAGCATTTT.

V usage is TRBV18 and J usage is TRBJ1-4; D might be TRBD1 (5 bases). V gave up 2 bases and J gave up 6 bases, with 7 bases separating them. Germline V gene lookup returns CDR1 KGHSH and CDR2 LQKENI. The CDR3 loop spans 13 amino acids. CDR3 sequence (DNA): TGTGCCAGCTCACCAGGGACTGATGAAAAACTGTTTTTT. Translating it yields CASSPGTDEKLFF.

The rearrangement links TRBV7-2 to TRBJ2-5; perhaps TRBD1 as D (6 bases). Between the trimmed V and J ends, which lost 6 bases and 5 bases, there was a span of 19 bases. Germline assignment: CDR1 SGHTA and CDR2 FQGNSA. This CDR3 is built from 15 residues. CDR3 sequence: CASRSRGGYLETQYF. The CDR3 nucleotides are TGTGCCAGCAGATCAAGAGGGGGTTATTTGGAGACCCAGTACTTC.

The chain has TRBV11-1 and TRBJ2-3; maybe TRBD2 (6 bases). The V gene lost 6 bases and the J gene lost 4 bases, with 14 bases spanning the gap. The CDR3 has 14 residues. CDR1 SGHAT and CDR2 FQDESV come from the germline V gene (reference sequence). CDR3 region: CASRRLGGADTQYF. CDR3 DNA: TGTGCCAGCAGGCGACTAGGAGGGGCAGATACGCAGTATTTT.

The rearrangement joins TRBV7-8 to TRBJ2-1, with D perhaps TRBD2 (5 bases). The CDR3 spans 16 residues. V was cut by 2 bases and J by 1 base, with 12 bases left in between. Germline V gene sequence: CDR1 SGHVS, CDR2 FQNEAQ. The CDR3 protein is CASSLPGLASYNEQFF. CDR3 nucleotides: TGTGCCAGCAGCTTACCTGGACTCGCATCCTACAATGAGCAGTTCTTC.

The chain uses TRBV2 and TRBJ2-4, with 8 bases identical to TRBD2. The CDR3 has 12 amino acids. The germline CDR1 and CDR2 sequences are SNHLY and FYNNEI. Unmatched junction bases numbered 1, after V lost 4 bases and J lost 8 bases. CDR3 coding DNA: TGTGCCAGCAGTGCCGGGGGGGACATTCAGTACTTC. Its protein product is CASSAGGDIQYF.

The V and J genes are TRBV5-1 and TRBJ1-6; D is unresolved. Germline CDR1 and CDR2: SGHRS and YFSETQ. The CDR3 totals 17 residues. The V gene lost 0 bases and the J gene lost 10 bases, with 20 bases spanning the gap. The CDR3 protein is CASSLVGERILRSPLHF. DNA of the CDR3: TGCGCCAGCAGCTTGGTTGGGGAGAGGATTCTGAGGTCACCCCTCCACTTT.

This chain uses TRBV28 with TRBJ2-1; TRBD2 might be the D (5 bases). Germline V gives CDR1 MDHEN, CDR2 SYDVKM. This CDR3 region has 13 residues. Trimming took 8 bases from V and 9 from J, leaving 17 bases between them. This chain's CDR3 is CASSVGEEVEQFF. Written as DNA, the CDR3 is TGTGCCAGCTCGGTCGGGGAAGAGGTTGAGCAGTTCTTC.

The genes are TRBV12-3 or TRBV12-4 and TRBJ1-1, with 7 bases lining up with TRBD1. Germline trimming cut 6 bases from V and 8 bases from J; bases unmatched to any gene: 9. The CDR3 consists of 13 residues. CDR3 coding DNA: TGTGCCAGCAGCCCTAACCTACAGGGGGAAGCTTTCTTT. It encodes CASSPNLQGEAFF.

About this clone itself: This sample also contains other DNA sequences that code for the same CDR3. The chain uses TRBV5-1 and TRBJ1-1; no reliable D call. The V gene lost 4 bases and the J gene lost 1 base, with 11 bases spanning the gap. Germline CDR1 and CDR2: SGHRS and YFSETQ. The length of the CDR3 is 14 residues. Here the CDR3 reads CASSLGSGNTEAFF. The DNA for the CDR3 is TGCGCCAGCAGCCTGGGGTCGGGGAACACTGAAGCTTTCTTT.

The V call is TRBV20-1, the J call TRBJ2-7; D gene unclear. Germline CDR1 is DFQATT and CDR2 is SNEGSKA (reference sequence). CDR3 size: 11 residues. The V end was cut by 3 bases, the J end by 2 bases, with 5 bases between. The chain's CDR3 is CSARTPYEQYF. The CDR3, as DNA: TGCAGTGCTAGGACACCCTACGAGCAGTACTTC.

Worth noting for this clone: Other nucleotide sequences in the sample specify the same CDR3. CDR3 in amino acids: CASSLAGNTEAFF. CDR3 coding DNA: TGCGCCAGCAGCTTGGCGGGTAACACTGAAGCTTTCTTT. This sequence joins TRBV5-1 and TRBJ1-1; D not certain. Trimming left V 0 bases short and J 2 bases short, with 5 bases between. CDR3 length: 13 amino acids. Looked up from germline, CDR1 is SGHRS and CDR2 is YFSETQ.

The rearrangement links TRBV11-3 to TRBJ2-7; D is perhaps TRBD1 (7 bases). The CDR3 spans 16 residues. Trimming removed 6 bases from V and 3 bases from J, with 21 bases in between. Germline CDR1 and CDR2: SGHNT and YENEEA. CDR3 sequence (DNA): TGTGCCAGCAGGGGGGCGGCGGGACAGTTTTACTACGAGCAGTACTTC. Residues: CASRGAAGQFYYEQYF.

The rearrangement links TRBV7-9 to TRBJ1-4; D gene uncertain. Between the trimmed V and J ends, which lost 3 bases and 8 bases, there was a span of 13 bases. The germline gives CDR1 SEHNR, CDR2 FQNEAQ (reference sequence). This CDR3 is built from 14 residues. The CDR3 DNA reads TGTGCCAGCAGCTTGGGTGGAGAAGTCGAAAAACTGTTTTTT. Its translation: CASSLGGEVEKLFF. Drawing the rest from reference TRBV7-9 and TRBJ1-4, the complete variable domain is DTGVSQNPRHKITKRGQNVTFRCDPISEHNRLYWYRQTLGQGPEFLTYFQNEAQLEKSRLLSDRFSAERPKGSFSTLEIQRTEQGDSAMYLCASSLGGEVEKLFFGSGTQLSVL.

The chain couples TRBV25-1 to TRBJ2-1; D might be TRBD2 (5 bases). The CDR3 is 13 residues long. Per germline, CDR1 MGHDK and CDR2 SYGVNS. Trimming removed 2 bases at V and 6 bases at J, with 8 bases between. The CDR3 loop reads CASSEIGVNEQFF. The CDR3 DNA follows: TGTGCCAGCAGTGAAATCGGGGTCAATGAGCAGTTCTTC.

J is TRBJ1-2 and V is TRBV6-5; 7 bases fit TRBD1. Germline values: CDR1 MNHEY, CDR2 SVGAGI. The trim removed 8 bases at V and 8 bases at J, leaving 11 bases unmatched. The CDR3 loop spans 13 amino acids. The chain's CDR3 is CASLIGQVGGYTF. In DNA form, the CDR3 reads TGTGCCAGCTTAATTGGACAGGTGGGGGGCTACACCTTC.

The chain recombines TRBV24-1 with TRBJ2-2, with D possibly matching TRBD1 (6 bases). The V gene lost 9 bases and the J gene lost 6 bases, with 10 bases spanning the gap. CDR1 and CDR2 (germline): KGHDR, SFDVKD. This CDR3 is 12 amino acids long. The CDR3 sequence is CATSWTAGELFF. The CDR3 bases are TGTGCCACCTCCTGGACAGCCGGGGAGCTGTTTTTT.

This clone has a single count. The junction departs from the called germline gene at one end, perhaps through a read error. The chain employs TRBV6-1 and TRBJ1-1; TRBD1 matches at 7 bases. Looked up from germline, CDR1 is MNHNS and CDR2 is SASEGT. CDR3 size: 18 residues. The CDR3 region is CASSEEGYRGPMNTEAFF. The CDR3 bases are TGTGCCAGCAGCGAAGAGGGTTATAGGGGGCCCATGAACACTGAAGCTTTCTTT.

The V gene is TRBV28, the J gene TRBJ2-7; 8 nucleotides agree with TRBD1. Unmatched junction bases numbered 3, after V lost 6 bases and J lost 5 bases. CDR1 is MDHEN, CDR2 SYDVKM, per germline. The CDR3 is made up of 12 amino acids. The CDR3 DNA reads TGTGCCAGCAGCCCGGACAGGGACGAGCAGTACTTC. Translated, it gives CASSPDRDEQYF. Full variable domain (remainder filled in from reference TRBV28 and TRBJ2-7): DVKVTQSSRYLVKRTGEKVFLECVQDMDHENMFWYRQDPGLGLRLIYFSYDVKMKEKGDIPEGYSVSREKKERFSLILESASTNQTSMYLCASSPDRDEQYFGPGTRLTVT.